This T cell receptor (beta chain) was observed in a study of T and B cells in COVID-19 patients. Background on the study: Blood was sampled from COVID-19 patients who were either actively infected or recovered. In the active-infection cohort, about 90% of the roughly 20 patients had comorbidities linked to unfavorable COVID-19 outcome. Overall study results and limits: Few blood samples existed from mildly ill patients during symptoms or early in severe cases.

TRB rearrangements were amplified by multiplex PCR with BIOMED2 TRB-A/B primers. TCRdb reanalysed the multiplex PCR reads using MiXCR and keeps one entry per CDR3 protein. The sample carries about 7,600 distinct CDR3 sequences, less than 30% recorded once. In regard to this clonotype: The antigen is not known.

Each TRB amplification used about 250-550 ng of genomic DNA from blood. The sample was blood. This clonotype was sampled from a human donor with active COVID-19.

DNA for the CDR3: TGTGCCAGCAGCTTCGCAAGGACGGCTGCCTACGAGCAGTACTTC. It specifies CASSFARTAAYEQYF. The chain carries TRBV11-1 and TRBJ2-7; unclear D gene. CDR3 length: 15 residues. V was cut by 3 bases and J by 2 bases, with 14 bases left in between. The germline gives CDR1 SGHAT, CDR2 FQDESV (reference sequence).